The next 22 T cell receptor beta chains were all read from a single sample in a study of T cell changes during pregnancy in multiple sclerosis. The method was immunoSEQ multiplex PCR; TCRdb's version includes in-frame clones alone and lacks a portion of them. The profile shows 70,000 to 80,000 clones, 85% to 95% of them singletons. Sequenced here: peripheral blood, sampled in the first trimester of pregnancy. These receptors originate from a female donor with multiple sclerosis, enrolled in a pregnancy study.

This chain uses TRBV2 with TRBJ1-6, with TRBD1 identical over 7 bases. This CDR3 has 16 amino acids. V was pared by 8 bases and J by 6 bases, with 13 bases of the junction left unmatched. Germline CDR1 is SNHLY and CDR2 is FYNNEI. The CDR3 is CASGQPEGASNSPLHF. Here the CDR3 DNA reads TGTGCCAGCGGGCAGCCGGAGGGGGCTTCTAATTCACCCCTCCACTTT.

The chain employs TRBV27 and TRBJ2-7, with D possibly matching TRBD1 (7 bases). The CDR3 totals 14 residues. CDR1 is MNHEY and CDR2 is SMNVEV in the germline V gene (reference sequence). Trimming shortened V by 6 bases and J by 2 bases, and 14 bases separated the two germline ends. CDR3 nucleotide sequence: TGTGCCAGCAGGAGGAGGGGGCAGCCCTACGAGCAGTACTTC. Translated: CASRRRGQPYEQYF.

V and J are TRBV9 and TRBJ2-1, with D unresolved. Germline CDR1 SGDLS, CDR2 YYNGEE. V was shortened by 4 bases and J by 4 bases, with 6 bases between the two germline ends. CDR3 length: 12 residues. CDR3 nucleotide sequence: TGTGCCAGCAGCCCGCGGTACAATGAGCAGTTCTTC. This sequence encodes CASSPRYNEQFF.

The rearrangement joins TRBV11-2 to TRBJ2-2; the D is unclear. The V gene's germline CDR1 is SGHAT and CDR2 FQNNGV. The CDR3 has 15 amino acids. V lost 1 base to trimming and J lost 0 bases, with 6 bases between them. CDR3: CASSLAQTNTGELFF. For the CDR3, the DNA is TGTGCCAGCAGCTTAGCACAGACGAACACCGGGGAGCTGTTTTTT.

The chain links TRBV6-5 to TRBJ1-1; 10 bases align to TRBD1. CDR3 length: 14 residues. The ends lost 6 bases at V and 2 bases at J; junction bases unmatched: 3. CDR1 MNHEY and CDR2 SVGAGI come from the germline V gene. CDR3 protein: CASSRQGANTEAFF. The DNA of the CDR3 is TGTGCCAGCAGCCGACAGGGGGCCAACACTGAAGCTTTCTTT.

Concerning this clone: The same CDR3 is also encoded by other DNA sequences in this sample. This rearrangement joins TRBV19 to TRBJ1-5; maybe TRBD1 (6 bases). The germline V gene encodes CDR1 LNHDA and CDR2 SQIVND (reference sequence). Trimming removed 2 bases at V and 4 bases at J, with 6 bases between. The CDR3 length is 13 residues. The CDR3 DNA sequence: TGTGCCAGTAGTATAACAGGGAATCAGCCCCAGCATTTT. Protein product: CASSITGNQPQHF.

This clone was seen just once. V usage is TRBV28 and J usage is TRBJ1-5; TRBD1 might be the D (5 bases). V was shortened by 10 bases and J by 3 bases, with 10 bases between the two germline ends. Germline V gene data show CDR1 as MDHEN and CDR2 as SYDVKM. This CDR3 is built from 12 residues. The CDR3, as DNA: TGTGCCATACAGGCCACCAATCAGCCCCAGCATTTT. Translating gives CAIQATNQPQHF. The full variable domain, completed using reference TRBV28 and TRBJ1-5, is DVKVTQSSRYLVKRTGEKVFLECVQDMDHENMFWYRQDPGLGLRLIYFSYDVKMKEKGDIPEGYSVSREKKERFSLILESASTNQTSMYLCAIQATNQPQHFGDGTRLSIL.

The rearrangement links TRBV19 to TRBJ2-2, with 16 bases fitting TRBD2. There are 17 residues in the CDR3. V shed 4 bases and J 7 bases; nucleotides not matched to a gene: 6. Germline V gives CDR1 LNHDA, CDR2 SQIVND (reference sequence). The CDR3 here is CASSTGTSGRANGELFF. CDR3 bases: TGTGCCAGTAGTACCGGGACTAGCGGGAGGGCCAACGGGGAGCTGTTTTTT.

The chain recombines TRBV7-2 with TRBJ2-5, with a possible D match to TRBD1 (5 bases). Germline CDR1 SGHTA, CDR2 FQGNSA. The CDR3 sequence is 15 residues long. The germline V and J ends were trimmed by 5 bases and 5 bases, with 18 bases remaining between them. CDR3 sequence reads: CASSPMTVESETQYF. CDR3 sequence (DNA): TGTGCCAGCAGCCCCATGACAGTAGAGTCGGAGACCCAGTACTTC. The variable domain in full, completed from reference TRBV7-2 and TRBJ2-5, reads GAGVSQSPSNKVTEKGKDVELRCDPISGHTALYWYRQSLGQGLEFLIYFQGNSAPDKSGLPSDRFSAERTGGSVSTLTIQRTQQEDSAVYLCASSPMTVESETQYFGPGTRLLVL.

V and J are TRBV5-1 and TRBJ1-2; 8 bases line up with TRBD1. The V gene's germline CDR1 is SGHRS and CDR2 YFSETQ. The CDR3 loop spans 15 amino acids. J was trimmed by 2 bases and V by 0 bases; bases with no gene match: 3. CDR3 in DNA: TGCGCCAGCAGCTTGGGGGACAGGCCCAACTATGGCTACACCTTC. Translation: CASSLGDRPNYGYTF.

The rearrangement uses TRBV18 and TRBJ1-6; possible D gene TRBD1, 5 bases. CDR3 size: 17 residues. Germline CDR1 and CDR2: KGHSH and LQKENI. The V end was cut by 0 bases, the J end by 3 bases, with 12 bases between. The CDR3 spells CASSPPGRASYNSPLHF. The CDR3 bases are TGTGCCAGCTCACCACCGGGCAGGGCCAGCTATAATTCACCCCTCCACTTT.

This clone is a singleton in its sample. The chain employs TRBV27 and TRBJ2-5; 8 bases line up with TRBD1. This CDR3 spans 19 amino acids. J was trimmed by 2 bases and V by 0 bases; bases with no gene match: 14. Germline V CDR1 and CDR2: MNHEY, SMNVEV (reference sequence). The CDR3 bases are TGTGCCAGCAGTTTATCGGTCTTAGGACAGGGTATAAGACAAGAGACCCAGTACTTC. Translating gives CASSLSVLGQGIRQETQYF.

This chain links TRBV15 with TRBJ1-5, with TRBD1 matching 8 bases. The CDR3 has 15 amino acids. The V segment lost 3 bases and the J segment 11 bases; nucleotides outside the gene matches: 12. Germline V CDR1 and CDR2: LNHNV, YYDKDF (reference sequence). CDR3 amino acids: CATSSRDRRVMAQHF. CDR3 DNA: TGTGCCACCAGCAGCCGGGACAGGCGGGTGATGGCCCAGCATTTT.

The genes are TRBV19 and TRBJ1-1, with D tentatively TRBD1 (5 bases). Trimming cost V 6 bases and J 10 bases, with 24 bases left between them. This CDR3 has 15 amino acids. CDR1 is LNHDA and CDR2 is SQIVND in the germline V gene (reference sequence). The CDR3 sequence is CASSPLTGPHAAAFF. CDR3 coding DNA: TGTGCCAGTAGCCCTCTCACAGGACCCCACGCGGCAGCTTTCTTT.

V gene TRBV7-9 combines with J gene TRBJ1-1; D might be TRBD1 (5 bases). The germline V gene encodes CDR1 SEHNR and CDR2 FQNEAQ (reference sequence). This CDR3 is built from 12 residues. V lost 2 bases and J 10 bases, leaving 11 bases between the germline ends. The CDR3 sequence: CASSLQDIGAFF. The CDR3 coding sequence is TGTGCCAGCAGCTTACAGGACATCGGAGCTTTCTTT.

The chain employs TRBV9 and TRBJ2-1; TRBD1 might be the D (5 bases). The ends were cut back, 0 bases at V and 4 bases at J, with 11 bases in the middle. The CDR3 runs to 15 residues. CDR1 is SGDLS and CDR2 is YYNGEE in the germline V gene. CDR3 residues: CASSVVETAYNEQFF. The CDR3 DNA reads as TGTGCCAGCAGCGTAGTGGAGACAGCTTACAATGAGCAGTTCTTC. Supplemented by reference TRBV9 and TRBJ2-1, the full variable domain reads DSGVTQTPKHLITATGQRVTLRCSPRSGDLSVYWYQQSLDQGLQFLIQYYNGEERAKGNILERFSAQQFPDLHSELNLSSLELGDSALYFCASSVVETAYNEQFFGPGTRLTVL.

This clone was counted a single time. The V gene is TRBV9, the J gene TRBJ2-3, with 14 bases that match TRBD2. The germline CDR1 and CDR2 sequences are SGDLS and YYNGEE. This CDR3 comprises 23 residues. The V gene end was trimmed by 0 bases and the J gene end by 0 bases; junction bases not matched to a gene: 18. In DNA form, the CDR3 reads TGTGCCAGCAGCGTAGAGCCCCTCCCGACTAGCGGGGGGGCAAATCCTAGCACAGATACGCAGTATTTT. Translating it yields CASSVEPLPTSGGANPSTDTQYF.

The chain links TRBV21-1 to TRBJ2-4; TRBD1 is taken as the D call from the table, unchecked against the DNA. TRBV21-1 is given as a pseudogene. The CDR3 contains 19 residues. Here the CDR3 DNA reads TGTGCCAGCAGCAAAGGGCGGGCCGAGCAGGGGGTAAAAAGGGACATTCAGTACTTC. Amino acid sequence: CASSKGRAEQGVKRDIQYF.

The rearrangement links TRBV27 to TRBJ2-5; TRBD2 aligns across 13 bases. Germline V lookup: CDR1 MNHEY, CDR2 SMNVEV (reference sequence). V shed 5 bases, J shed 2 bases, and the junction held 8 bases outside the gene matches. The CDR3 loop spans 17 amino acids. The DNA for the CDR3 is TGTGCCAGCAGTCCCGGACTAGCGGGGGCACCACAAGAGACCCAGTACTTC. Translation: CASSPGLAGAPQETQYF.

The gene calls are TRBV5-4 and TRBJ1-3, with 9 bases that match TRBD1. This CDR3 has 14 amino acids. J lost 4 bases, V lost 4 bases, and 3 bases had no gene match. The germline gives CDR1 SGHNT, CDR2 YYREEE (reference sequence). This CDR3 reads CASSGGTGGNTIYF. The CDR3 nucleotides read TGTGCCAGCAGCGGTGGGACAGGGGGAAACACCATATATTTT.

The chain links TRBV18 to TRBJ2-1; 8 positions match TRBD1. The CDR3 totals 16 residues. V was clipped by 3 bases and J by 0 bases; unmatched bases: 4. CDR1 and CDR2 (germline): KGHSH, LQKENI. The CDR3 protein is CASSPETGVSYNEQFF. For the CDR3, the DNA is TGTGCCAGCTCACCTGAGACAGGGGTCTCCTACAATGAGCAGTTCTTC.

This clone was recorded a few times. The chain employs TRBV7-9 and TRBJ1-2; 8 bases are a match to TRBD1. Unmatched junction bases numbered 3, after V lost 5 bases and J lost 4 bases. Germline values: CDR1 SEHNR, CDR2 FQNEAQ (reference sequence). CDR3 length: 13 amino acids. The CDR3 DNA reads TGTGCCAGCAGCAGAACAGGGGGCTATGGCTACACCTTC. It codes for CASSRTGGYGYTF.